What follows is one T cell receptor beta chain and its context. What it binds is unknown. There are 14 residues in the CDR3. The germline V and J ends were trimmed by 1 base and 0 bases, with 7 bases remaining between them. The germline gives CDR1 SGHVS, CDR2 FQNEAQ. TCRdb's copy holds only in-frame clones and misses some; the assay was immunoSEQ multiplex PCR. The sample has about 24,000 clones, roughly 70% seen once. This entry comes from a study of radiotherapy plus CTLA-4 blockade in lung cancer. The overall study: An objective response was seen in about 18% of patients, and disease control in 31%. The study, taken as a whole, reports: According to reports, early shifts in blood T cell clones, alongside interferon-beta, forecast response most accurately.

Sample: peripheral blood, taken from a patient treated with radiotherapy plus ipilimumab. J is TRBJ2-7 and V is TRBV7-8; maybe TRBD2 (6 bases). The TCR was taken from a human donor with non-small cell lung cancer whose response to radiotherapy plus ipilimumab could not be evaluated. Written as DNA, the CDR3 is TGTGCCAGCAGCTTAGGCGGGGTCTCCTACGAGCAGTACTTC. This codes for CASSLGGVSYEQYF.